This entry lists 23 T cell receptor beta chains sequenced from one sample in a study of blood T cells in healthy people across ages. For the second PCR, which ran for about 7 to 11 cycles, a sample-barcoded 5' primer and a J-beta primer mix were used. TCRdb reprocessed the 5' RACE reads via MiXCR and lists one record per CDR3 protein. The sample includes 800,000 to 1,300,000 distinct CDR3 sequences, 25% of them seen just once. The same data also went into a second study, on T cells of mothers and their children.

Sequencing used blood. The source of these receptors is a girl aged 2 to 10 in good health.

The V and J genes are TRBV5-1 and TRBJ2-5; D call uncertain. The end of the DNA fits TRBJ2-7 better, so the J call may be wrong. The germline V gene has CDR1 SGHRS and CDR2 YFSETQ. This CDR3 contains 13 residues. The CDR3 sequence: CASSLPRALEQYF. CDR3 DNA sequence: TGCGCCAGCAGCCTCCCTAGGGCCCTCGAGCAGTACTTC.

This clonotype was seen a few times. This chain links TRBV7-8 with TRBJ2-7; 9 nucleotides agree with TRBD2. From germline, CDR1 is SGHVS and CDR2 FQNEAQ. The CDR3 contains 13 residues. The V segment lost 6 bases and the J segment 5 bases; nucleotides outside the gene matches: 5. The CDR3 DNA reads TGTGCCAGCAGGGCTAGCGGGGACAACGAGCAGTACTTC. Translation gives CASRASGDNEQYF.

The chain links TRBV4-3 to TRBJ2-5, with 8 bases fitting TRBD2. With the DNA end fitting TRBJ2-7 better, the J assignment may be wrong. This CDR3 is 13 amino acids long. The germline gives CDR1 LGHNA, CDR2 YSLEER. As DNA, the CDR3 is TGCGCCAGCACCCGGGGGGGGAGTAGCGAGCAGTACTTC. Translating it yields CASTRGGSSEQYF.

The V and J genes are TRBV4-3 and TRBJ1-1; possible D gene TRBD1, 5 bases. Deletions cut 0 bases from V and 4 bases from J, with 9 bases between. Germline CDR1 LGHNA, CDR2 YSLEER. The CDR3 contains 14 residues. CDR3 protein: CASSQDSGATEAFF. CDR3 DNA: TGCGCCAGCAGCCAAGATTCCGGGGCCACTGAAGCTTTCTTT.

CDR3 protein: CAISLPTGNTGELFF. CDR3 nucleotides: TGTGCCATCAGCCTCCCGACAGGGAACACCGGGGAGCTGTTTTTT. The V and J genes are TRBV12-3 or TRBV12-4 and TRBJ2-2; possible D gene TRBD1, 6 bases. This CDR3 region has 15 residues. The germline V and J ends were trimmed by 10 bases and 1 base, with 16 bases remaining between them.

This rearrangement joins TRBV7-2 to TRBJ1-5; TRBD1 is a possible D gene (6 bases). Trimming removed 5 bases from V and 4 bases from J, with 12 bases in between. CDR1 SGHTA and CDR2 FQGNSA come from the germline V gene. The CDR3 is 14 residues long. CDR3 in amino acids: CASSLTDRNQPQHF. The CDR3 DNA is TGTGCCAGCAGCCTGACCGACAGGAATCAGCCCCAGCATTTT.

The chain recombines TRBV7-2 with TRBJ2-7; 9 bases are a match to TRBD1. Trimming cost V 5 bases and J 2 bases; bases outside gene matches: 4. The CDR3 is made up of 14 amino acids. Germline assignment: CDR1 SGHTA and CDR2 FQGNSA. CDR3 DNA: TGTGCCAGCAGCCATGGACAGGGGCCCTACGAGCAGTACTTC. It specifies CASSHGQGPYEQYF. Combining the CDR3 with reference TRBV7-2 and TRBJ2-7 gives the whole variable domain GAGVSQSPSNKVTEKGKDVELRCDPISGHTALYWYRQSLGQGLEFLIYFQGNSAPDKSGLPSDRFSAERTGGSVSTLTIQRTQQEDSAVYLCASSHGQGPYEQYFGPGTRLTVT.

The sample holds a few counts of this clonotype. V usage is TRBV4-3 and J usage is TRBJ2-2; D might be TRBD1 or TRBD2, each matching 5 bases. Germline CDR1 LGHNA, CDR2 YSLEER. The V end lost 2 bases, the J end lost 1 base, and 14 bases lay between the germline ends. This CDR3 contains 17 residues. The CDR3 bases are TGCGCCAGCAGCCAATCACGGGACGGACGGAACACCGGGGAGCTGTTTTTT. Amino acids: CASSQSRDGRNTGELFF.

The chain links TRBV19 to TRBJ1-5; D gene unclear. Germline V gives CDR1 LNHDA, CDR2 SQIVND (reference sequence). The V end was cut by 0 bases, the J end by 4 bases, with 10 bases between. The CDR3 sequence is 15 residues long. CDR3 bases: TGTGCCAGTAGTATAGATGGCACACCTAATCAGCCCCAGCATTTT. It translates to CASSIDGTPNQPQHF.

In regard to this clonotype: Mismatch with germline at one junction end may stem from a read error. The chain couples TRBV29-1 to TRBJ1-2, with D tentatively TRBD1 (6 bases). The CDR3 has 12 residues. Germline V gene data show CDR1 as SQVTM and CDR2 as ANQGSEA. The CDR3 bases are TGCAGCGTCCCCCGGGGGCCTTGGGGCTACGCCTTC. It is translated as CSVPRGPWGYAF.

This clonotype has only a few counts. The rearrangement links TRBV28 to TRBJ2-7, with 10 bases fitting TRBD2. The J call may be in error: the DNA end matches TRBJ2-1 better. The CDR3 length is 17 residues. In germline, CDR1 is MDHEN, CDR2 SYDVKM. The CDR3 spells CASSLNRLAGFYNEQFF. CDR3 sequence (DNA): TGTGCCAGCAGTTTAAACCGACTAGCGGGTTTTTACAATGAGCAGTTCTTC.

The chain carries TRBV18 and TRBJ2-4; possible D gene TRBD1, 5 bases. The CDR3 covers 13 residues. Per germline, CDR1 KGHSH and CDR2 LQKENI. V dropped 3 bases and J dropped 7 bases, with 10 bases sitting between them. CDR3 sequence: CASSPSGLNIQYF. The CDR3 DNA is TGTGCCAGCTCACCGTCAGGGTTGAACATTCAGTACTTC.

The chain links TRBV29-1 to TRBJ2-3, with D hard to call. Deletions cut 0 bases from V and 1 base from J, with 17 bases between. Germline CDR1 SQVTM, CDR2 ANQGSEA. The CDR3 sequence is 17 residues long. CDR3 region: CSVEEDLGPSGTDTQYF. In nucleotides, the CDR3 is TGCAGCGTTGAAGAAGATCTCGGACCGTCAGGCACAGATACGCAGTATTTT.

This clonotype was seen ten or more times. The chain couples TRBV7-2 to TRBJ2-3, with D possibly TRBD2 on 6 matching bases. Trimming removed 4 bases from V and 2 bases from J, with 16 bases in between. This CDR3 comprises 16 residues. The germline CDR1 and CDR2 sequences are SGHTA and FQGNSA. This chain's CDR3 is CASSYKRAIYTDTQYF. The DNA of the CDR3 is TGTGCCAGCAGCTACAAGCGGGCGATCTACACAGATACGCAGTATTTT.

This clonotype was observed once. This chain uses TRBV7-2 with TRBJ2-1, with 7 bases fitting TRBD1. CDR3 length: 15 residues. After removal of 7 bases from V and 1 base from J, the junction contained 7 bases not matched to a gene. From germline, CDR1 is SGHTA and CDR2 FQGNSA. Written as DNA, the CDR3 is TGTGCCAGCATCGATGACAGGGTATCCTACAATGAGCAGTTCTTC. It specifies CASIDDRVSYNEQFF.

In this sample, this clonotype turned up a few times. The V and J genes are TRBV27 and TRBJ1-5, with 8 bases aligning to TRBD1. Germline loops: CDR1 MNHEY, CDR2 SMNVEV (reference sequence). This CDR3 contains 13 residues. Germline trimming cut 9 bases from V and 2 bases from J; bases unmatched to any gene: 3. CDR3 DNA: TGTGCCAGTCAGGGGGCACGCAATCAGCCCCAGCATTTT. Its translation: CASQGARNQPQHF.

This clonotype was counted between two and nine times. The chain has TRBV5-5 and TRBJ1-2; 7 bases match TRBD1. V was clipped by 0 bases and J by 6 bases; unmatched bases: 11. Germline V gene sequence: CDR1 SGHKS, CDR2 YYEKEE (reference sequence). CDR3 length: 16 amino acids. The CDR3 DNA sequence: TGTGCCAGCAGCTTGGCGAACACAGGGGAGCGGGATGGCTACACCTTC. Translated, it gives CASSLANTGERDGYTF. The entire variable domain, with the rest obtained from reference TRBV5-5 and TRBJ1-2, is as follows: DAGVTQSPTHLIKTRGQQVTLRCSPISGHKSVSWYQQVLGQGPQFIFQYYEKEERGRGNFPDRFSARQFPNYSSELNVNALLLGDSALYLCASSLANTGERDGYTFGSGTRLTVV.

This clonotype was counted a few times. V gene TRBV7-2 combines with J gene TRBJ2-1; the match to TRBD2 covers 11 bases. CDR3 length equals 21 residues. The V and J ends lost 0 bases and 0 bases, in that order; junction bases with no gene match: 13. Looked up from germline, CDR1 is SGHTA and CDR2 is FQGNSA. CDR3: CASSLAPLAGGPSSSYNEQFF. DNA for the CDR3: TGTGCCAGCAGCTTAGCGCCCCTAGCGGGAGGACCTTCGAGCTCCTACAATGAGCAGTTCTTC.

V usage is TRBV7-2 and J usage is TRBJ2-7, with 7 bases matching TRBD2. J was trimmed by 5 bases and V by 4 bases; bases with no gene match: 8. The length of the CDR3 is 14 residues. Germline CDR1 reads SGHTA; CDR2 reads FQGNSA. CDR3 sequence reads: CASSSTGGYHEQYF. CDR3 DNA sequence: TGTGCCAGCAGCTCAACGGGAGGATATCACGAGCAGTACTTC.

The chain joins TRBV20-1 to TRBJ2-5, with D uncertain. The V end was cut by 6 bases, the J end by 4 bases, with 12 bases between. Germline V CDR1 and CDR2: DFQATT, SNEGSKA (reference sequence). The CDR3 loop spans 12 amino acids. The CDR3 protein is CSAFDGVETQYF. In DNA, the CDR3 is TGCAGTGCCTTCGACGGAGTAGAGACCCAGTACTTC.

The J gene is TRBJ1-3, the V gene TRBV5-1; no clear D gene. The CDR3 is 15 amino acids. Germline CDR1 is SGHRS and CDR2 is YFSETQ. With 1 base removed from V and 0 bases from J, the gap between germline ends came to 8 bases. Here the CDR3 DNA reads TGCGCCAGCAGCTTGTTTGGCAGCTCTGGAAACACCATATATTTT. Translating it yields CASSLFGSSGNTIYF.

This clonotype turned up a few times. V gene TRBV4-1 combines with J gene TRBJ1-1, with D maybe TRBD1 (5 bases). Germline CDR1 MGHRA, CDR2 YSYEKL. With 1 base removed from V and 5 bases from J, the gap between germline ends came to 11 bases. The CDR3 has 14 amino acids. CDR3 in amino acids: CASSQAGMLTEAFF. DNA of the CDR3: TGCGCCAGCAGCCAAGCAGGGATGCTGACTGAAGCTTTCTTT.

CDR3 loop: CASSLTGAFGETQYF. CDR3 in DNA: TGTGCCAGCAGCCTCACGGGGGCCTTCGGAGAGACCCAGTACTTC. This chain uses TRBV7-3 with TRBJ2-5; D is perhaps TRBD1 or TRBD2 (6 bases each). Germline V CDR1 and CDR2: SGHTA, FQGTGA. Between the trimmed V and J ends, which lost 5 bases and 4 bases, there was a span of 17 bases. The CDR3 loop spans 15 amino acids.